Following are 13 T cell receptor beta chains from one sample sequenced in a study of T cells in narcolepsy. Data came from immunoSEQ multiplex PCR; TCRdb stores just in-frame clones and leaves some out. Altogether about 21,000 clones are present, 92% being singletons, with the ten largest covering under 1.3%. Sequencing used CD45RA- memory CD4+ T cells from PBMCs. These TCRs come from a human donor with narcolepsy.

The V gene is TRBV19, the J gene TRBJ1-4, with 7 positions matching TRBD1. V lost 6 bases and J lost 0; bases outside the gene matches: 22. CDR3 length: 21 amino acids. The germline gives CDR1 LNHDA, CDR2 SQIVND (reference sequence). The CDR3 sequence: CASSIRGPGQRAAATNEKLFF. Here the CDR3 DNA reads TGTGCCAGTAGCATTCGGGGACCGGGACAGCGGGCCGCTGCAACTAATGAAAAACTGTTTTTT.

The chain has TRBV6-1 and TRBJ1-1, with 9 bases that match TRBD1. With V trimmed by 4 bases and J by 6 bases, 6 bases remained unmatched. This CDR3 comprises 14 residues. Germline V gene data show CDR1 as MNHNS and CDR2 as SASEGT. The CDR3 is CASSGITGGAEAFF. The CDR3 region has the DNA TGTGCCAGCAGTGGGATCACAGGGGGCGCTGAAGCTTTCTTT.

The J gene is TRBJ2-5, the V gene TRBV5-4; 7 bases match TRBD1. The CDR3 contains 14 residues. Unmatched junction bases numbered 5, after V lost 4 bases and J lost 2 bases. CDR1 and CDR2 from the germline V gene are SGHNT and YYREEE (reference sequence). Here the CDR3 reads CASSRGQAQETQYF. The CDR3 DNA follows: TGTGCCAGCAGCCGCGGACAGGCTCAAGAGACCCAGTACTTC.

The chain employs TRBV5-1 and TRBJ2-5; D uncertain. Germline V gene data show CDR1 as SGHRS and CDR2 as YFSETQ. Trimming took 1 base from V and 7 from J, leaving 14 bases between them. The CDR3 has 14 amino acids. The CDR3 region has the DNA TGCGCCAGCAGCTTGCCCTACGAGTTAGGGACCCAGTACTTC. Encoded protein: CASSLPYELGTQYF.

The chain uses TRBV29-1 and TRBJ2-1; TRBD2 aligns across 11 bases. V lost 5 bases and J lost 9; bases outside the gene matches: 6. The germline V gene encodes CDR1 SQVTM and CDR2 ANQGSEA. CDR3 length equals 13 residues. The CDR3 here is CSVSTSGNGEQFF. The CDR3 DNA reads TGCAGCGTTTCGACTAGCGGGAACGGTGAGCAGTTCTTC.

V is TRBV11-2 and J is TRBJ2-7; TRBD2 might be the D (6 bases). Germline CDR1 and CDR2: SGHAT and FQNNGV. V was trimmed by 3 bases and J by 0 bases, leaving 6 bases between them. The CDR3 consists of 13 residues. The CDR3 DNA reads TGTGCCAGCAGCTTGGGAGGCTCCTACGAGCAGTACTTC. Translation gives CASSLGGSYEQYF.

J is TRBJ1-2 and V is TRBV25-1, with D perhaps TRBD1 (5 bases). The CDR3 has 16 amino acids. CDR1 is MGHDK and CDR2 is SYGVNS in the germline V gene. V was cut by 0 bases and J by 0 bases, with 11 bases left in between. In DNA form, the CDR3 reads TGTGCCAGCAGTGAATATGGGACCGACGCTAACTATGGCTACACCTTC. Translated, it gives CASSEYGTDANYGYTF.

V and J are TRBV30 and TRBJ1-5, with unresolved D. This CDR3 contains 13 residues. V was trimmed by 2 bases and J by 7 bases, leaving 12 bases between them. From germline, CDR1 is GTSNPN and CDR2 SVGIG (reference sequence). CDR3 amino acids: CAWSSDHSQPQHF. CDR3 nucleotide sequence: TGTGCCTGGAGTAGCGACCACAGCCAGCCCCAGCATTTT.

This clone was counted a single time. This CDR3 reads CASTPHRDRALFVQYF. CDR3 bases: TGTGCCAGCACCCCCCACCGGGACAGGGCCCTTTTTGTGCAGTACTTC. The chain is built from TRBV27 and TRBJ2-7, with 9 bases matching TRBD1. This CDR3 has 16 amino acids. V lost 7 bases, J lost 9 bases, and 19 bases stayed unmatched. The germline V gene encodes CDR1 MNHEY and CDR2 SMNVEV (reference sequence).

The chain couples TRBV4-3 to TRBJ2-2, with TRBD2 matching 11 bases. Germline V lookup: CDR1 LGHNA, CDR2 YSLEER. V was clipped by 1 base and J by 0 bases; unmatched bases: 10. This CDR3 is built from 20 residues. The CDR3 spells CASSQVKSSGRYANTGELFF. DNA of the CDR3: TGCGCCAGCAGCCAAGTCAAGTCTAGCGGGAGGTATGCGAACACCGGGGAGCTGTTTTTT.

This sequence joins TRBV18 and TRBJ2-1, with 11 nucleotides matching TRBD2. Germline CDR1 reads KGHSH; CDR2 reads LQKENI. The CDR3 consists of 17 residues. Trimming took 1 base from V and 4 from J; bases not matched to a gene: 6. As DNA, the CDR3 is TGTGCCAGCTCACCACGTACTAGCGGGAGTCGGTACAATGAGCAGTTCTTC. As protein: CASSPRTSGSRYNEQFF.

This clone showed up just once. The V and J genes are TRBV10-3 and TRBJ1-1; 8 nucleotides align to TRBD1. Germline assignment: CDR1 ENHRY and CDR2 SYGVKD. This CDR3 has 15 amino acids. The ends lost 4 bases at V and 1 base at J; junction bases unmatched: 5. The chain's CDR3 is CAISGGQGGNTEAFF. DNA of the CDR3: TGTGCCATCAGTGGAGGACAGGGAGGGAACACTGAAGCTTTCTTT.

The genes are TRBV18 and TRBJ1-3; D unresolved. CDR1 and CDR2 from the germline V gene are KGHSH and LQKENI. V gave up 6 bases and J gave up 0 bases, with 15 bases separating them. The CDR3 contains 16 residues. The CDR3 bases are TGTGCCAGCTCCTTGGCATTGGAAAGCTCTGGAAACACCATATATTTT. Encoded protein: CASSLALESSGNTIYF.